These 25 T cell receptor beta chains came from one sample sequenced in a study of T-cell memory formation after mild COVID-19. MiXCR, applied by TCRdb to the 5' RACE reads, yields one record per CDR3 protein. Among a few hundred thousand distinct CDR3 sequences listed, 15% to 20% were seen once. Sequenced input: PBMCs or a T cell subset sorted from them (not recorded which). The receptors come from a man aged 18 to 29 who had mild COVID-19 (a few samples of this study predate the infection). Cell type and time point are not known.

The chain has TRBV12-3 or TRBV12-4 and TRBJ1-1; no reliable D call. The V and J ends lost 1 base and 3 bases respectively, with 6 bases between them. The CDR3 consists of 13 residues. The CDR3 loop is CASSLGWHTEAFF. CDR3 DNA sequence: TGTGCCAGCAGTTTAGGATGGCACACTGAAGCTTTCTTT.

V usage is TRBV6-2 or TRBV6-3 and J usage is TRBJ2-7; the match to TRBD2 covers 8 bases. J lost 2 bases, V lost 7 bases, and 7 bases had no gene match. Germline CDR1 is MNHEY and CDR2 is SVGEGT. The CDR3 runs 14 residues. The CDR3 loop is CASNSGGATYEQYF. As DNA, the CDR3 is TGTGCCAGCAACAGCGGGGGAGCAACCTACGAGCAGTACTTC.

This clonotype was picked up a small number of times. This chain joins TRBV7-9 and TRBJ1-2; D may be TRBD1 (6 bases). The CDR3 is 17 residues long. Trimming pared 5 bases from V and 5 bases from J, leaving 24 bases between. Germline CDR1 SEHNR, CDR2 FQNEAQ (reference sequence). The CDR3 protein is CASSVEGGFGLRYGYTF. For the CDR3, the DNA is TGTGCCAGCAGCGTGGAGGGGGGGTTCGGCCTAAGATATGGCTACACCTTC.

This clonotype was seen more than once but under ten times. The chain has TRBV12-5 and TRBJ2-1; D uncertain. Per germline, CDR1 LGHNT and CDR2 FRNRAP. This CDR3 spans 14 amino acids. V lost 1 base, J lost 4 bases, and 8 bases lay in between. In DNA form, the CDR3 reads TGTGCTAGTGGTTTGGGCACTATATACAATGAGCAGTTCTTC. It is translated as CASGLGTIYNEQFF.

The sample holds a few counts of this clonotype. The chain is built from TRBV7-9 and TRBJ2-5; D remains ambiguous. Per germline, CDR1 SEHNR and CDR2 FQNEAQ (reference sequence). Trimming cost V 5 bases and J 5 bases, with 9 bases left between them. The CDR3 is 12 residues long. This CDR3 reads CASSRLFETQYF. CDR3 sequence (DNA): TGTGCCAGCAGCAGGCTTTTCGAGACCCAGTACTTC.

The table lists this clonotype with a few counts. The V call is TRBV6-5, the J call TRBJ1-2; D is unresolved. V lost 6 bases to trimming and J lost 7 bases, with 18 bases between them. Germline V CDR1 and CDR2: MNHEY, SVGAGI. This CDR3 contains 14 residues. The DNA for the CDR3 is TGTGCCAGCAGCTCCTCCGGGAGCTCGCCTGGCTACACCTTC. It is translated as CASSSSGSSPGYTF.

This chain connects TRBV6-5 to TRBJ1-5; D uncertain. This CDR3 comprises 14 residues. From germline, CDR1 is MNHEY and CDR2 SVGAGI. V gave up 6 bases and J gave up 6 bases, with 15 bases separating them. CDR3 in DNA: TGTGCCAGCAGCTCGCGGAGTAGGTTTCAGCCCCAGCATTTT. Encoded protein: CASSSRSRFQPQHF.

This clonotype showed up just a few times. The chain joins TRBV20-1 to TRBJ1-2, with D possibly matching TRBD1 (6 bases). The germline gives CDR1 DFQATT, CDR2 SNEGSKA (reference sequence). The CDR3 totals 13 residues. V was pared by 3 bases and J by 4 bases, with 12 bases between. The CDR3 is CSARDSSFYGYTF. The CDR3, as DNA: TGCAGTGCTAGGGACAGTTCCTTCTATGGCTACACCTTC.

This clonotype appeared a few times. J is TRBJ2-7 and V is TRBV23-1; no clear D gene. TRBV23-1 has ORF status, its function being uncertain. The CDR3 spans 11 residues. Between the trimmed V and J ends, which lost 8 bases and 6 bases, there was a span of 11 bases. Written as DNA, the CDR3 is TGCGCCAGCGAGTACTGGGGCGAGCAGTACGTC. Its protein is CASEYWGEQYV.

This clonotype turned up a few times. V is TRBV12-3 or TRBV12-4 and J is TRBJ2-1; TRBD2 matches 8 bases. The CDR3 contains 15 residues. The V and J ends lost 3 bases and 8 bases, in that order; junction bases with no gene match: 9. The CDR3 region has the DNA TGTGCCAGCAGTTTCGGGGGGGCCAAGCGGGATGAGCAGTTCTTC. This sequence encodes CASSFGGAKRDEQFF.

The table lists this clonotype with many counts. V gene TRBV7-2 combines with J gene TRBJ2-3, with D tentatively TRBD1 or TRBD2 (5 bases each). V lost 3 bases and J 6 bases, leaving 25 bases between the germline ends. This CDR3 is built from 18 residues. Germline V lookup: CDR1 SGHTA, CDR2 FQGNSA. The CDR3: CASSLGVRPPPESDTQYF. The CDR3 DNA reads TGTGCCAGCAGCTTGGGGGTGCGGCCTCCCCCGGAATCCGATACGCAGTATTTT.

This clonotype has more than one count but fewer than ten. V usage is TRBV4-3 and J usage is TRBJ2-5; a weak D match, TRBD1 (5 bases). Germline CDR1 reads LGHNA; CDR2 reads YSLEER. The CDR3 has 15 amino acids. V lost 3 bases and J lost 4, with 15 bases in between. The CDR3 loop reads CASSQGTGALETQYF. DNA for the CDR3: TGCGCCAGCAGCCAGGGCACAGGCGCGTTAGAGACCCAGTACTTC.

V is TRBV6-5 and J is TRBJ2-2; TRBD1 matches at 7 bases. Germline CDR1 reads MNHEY; CDR2 reads SVGAGI. V shed 6 bases and J 3 bases; nucleotides not matched to a gene: 4. The CDR3 contains 14 residues. CDR3 nucleotides: TGTGCCAGCAGACAGGGACAGTACACCGGGGAGCTGTTTTTT. This sequence encodes CASRQGQYTGELFF.

The chain employs TRBV10-2 and TRBJ2-4; 8 nucleotides align to TRBD2. CDR1 is WSHSY and CDR2 is SAAADI in the germline V gene. Trimming removed 2 bases from V and 3 bases from J; junction bases left unmatched: 3. The CDR3 loop spans 15 amino acids. The CDR3 protein is CASSEREGYKNIQYF. The CDR3, as DNA: TGCGCCAGCAGTGAGCGGGAGGGGTACAAAAACATTCAGTACTTC.

This clonotype was seen repeatedly, ten times or more. The V gene is TRBV5-1, the J gene TRBJ1-2, with D possibly being TRBD1 (5 bases). This CDR3 has 13 amino acids. Germline CDR1 and CDR2: SGHRS and YFSETQ. Trimming removed 4 bases from V and 7 bases from J, with 14 bases in between. CDR3 sequence reads: CASSQGTVVGYTF. The CDR3 bases are TGCGCCAGCAGCCAAGGGACGGTAGTTGGCTACACCTTC.

The V and J genes are TRBV6-5 and TRBJ1-1, with unresolved D. The CDR3 totals 14 residues. Germline V lookup: CDR1 MNHEY, CDR2 SVGAGI. The V end lost 2 bases, the J end lost 1 base, and 8 bases lay between the germline ends. The CDR3 spells CASSYATANTEAFF. CDR3 nucleotides: TGTGCCAGCAGTTACGCCACGGCGAACACTGAAGCTTTCTTT.

This clonotype was detected many times. The J gene is TRBJ2-7, the V gene TRBV12-3 or TRBV12-4; D is perhaps TRBD1 or TRBD2 (5 bases each). The length of the CDR3 is 12 residues. V was cut by 3 bases and J by 4 bases, with 7 bases left in between. The CDR3 reads CASSFGGYEQYV. The CDR3 DNA reads TGTGCCAGCAGTTTTGGGGGATACGAGCAGTACGTC.

The rearrangement joins TRBV2 to TRBJ2-6; D unresolved. This CDR3 is 15 amino acids long. Deletions cut 6 bases from V and 1 base from J, with 10 bases between. CDR1 SNHLY and CDR2 FYNNEI come from the germline V gene. CDR3: CASSPEKSGANVLTF. The DNA for the CDR3 is TGTGCCAGCAGCCCCGAGAAATCTGGGGCCAACGTCCTGACTTTC.

The chain has TRBV5-6 and TRBJ1-2; 11 bases are a match to TRBD1. The CDR3 sequence is 13 residues long. Germline V gives CDR1 SGHDT, CDR2 YYEEEE. The ends lost 4 bases at V and 10 bases at J; junction bases unmatched: 6. In nucleotides, the CDR3 is TGTGCCAGCAGCGAGGGGACAGGGGGGGCCTACACCTTC. This translates into CASSEGTGGAYTF.

This clonotype showed up many times. The V call is TRBV6-2 or TRBV6-3, the J call TRBJ2-7; no firm D call. V was shortened by 6 bases and J by 1 base, with 22 bases between the two germline ends. The germline CDR1 and CDR2 sequences are MNHEY and SVGEGT. This CDR3 spans 17 amino acids. CDR3 loop: CASSPRRNMLESYEQYV. The CDR3 DNA is TGTGCCAGCAGCCCCCGACGTAATATGTTGGAGTCCTACGAGCAGTACGTC.

As regards this clonotype: A junction end diverges from the germline sequence, so it may reflect a read error. The chain recombines TRBV4-2 with TRBJ2-3; TRBD2 matches at 8 bases. CDR1 is LGHNA, CDR2 YNFKEQ, per germline. The CDR3 totals 18 residues. The CDR3 loop reads CDSSSRPLLAGDTDTQYF. The CDR3 region has the DNA TGTGACAGCAGCTCACGGCCCCTCCTAGCGGGCGACACAGATACGCAGTATTTT.

This clonotype was counted between two and nine times. The rearrangement uses TRBV7-2 and TRBJ1-1; 9 nucleotides agree with TRBD1. Germline V gene data show CDR1 as SGHTA and CDR2 as FQGNSA. The CDR3 is 14 residues long. J gave up 5 bases and V 4 bases, and 5 bases lay outside the gene matches. The CDR3 nucleotides are TGTGCCAGCAGCTCGACAGGGGGGAGGACTGAAGCTTTCTTT. Protein sequence: CASSSTGGRTEAFF.

There are many counts of this clonotype. This chain uses TRBV12-3 or TRBV12-4 with TRBJ2-7; maybe TRBD2 (5 bases). The CDR3 runs 14 residues. Trimming took 6 bases from V and 0 from J, leaving 12 bases between them. DNA of the CDR3: TGTGCCAGCAGCCCCCGACTAAACTCCTACGAGCAGTACTTC. Translating gives CASSPRLNSYEQYF.

This clonotype was observed a few times. Written as DNA, the CDR3 is TGTGCCAGCAGCTTAACCGGCAGGGGGACAGGGCCCTCCTACGAGCAGTACTTC. Its translation: CASSLTGRGTGPSYEQYF. The chain joins TRBV7-3 to TRBJ2-7, with 9 bases aligning to TRBD1. Germline V lookup: CDR1 SGHTA, CDR2 FQGTGA. The CDR3 sequence is 18 residues long. J gave up 0 bases and V 0 bases, and 9 bases lay outside the gene matches.

The chain links TRBV4-1 to TRBJ2-5, with D unclear. This CDR3 has 15 amino acids. V lost 1 base and J 2 bases, leaving 11 bases between the germline ends. CDR1 and CDR2 (germline): MGHRA, YSYEKL. This CDR3 reads CASSQGVREQETQYF. CDR3 DNA sequence: TGCGCCAGCAGCCAAGGGGTTCGAGAGCAAGAGACCCAGTACTTC.